This entry lists 26 T cell receptor beta chains sequenced from one sample in a study of PD-L1 blockade in urothelial cancer. Sequencing was performed with immunoSEQ multiplex PCR; in TCRdb, only in-frame clones are kept and a portion is missing. The repertoire includes fewer than 60,000 clones, less than 90% of them detected once, and more than 15% sits in the top ten. Documented time point: pretreatment peripheral blood. The starting material was PBMCs, obtained around atezolizumab (anti-PD-L1) treatment. The receptors here all came from a man in his 70s with urothelial cancer.

The chain carries TRBV9 and TRBJ2-3; TRBD2 matches at 8 bases. Looked up from germline, CDR1 is SGDLS and CDR2 is YYNGEE. V lost 0 bases and J lost 4; bases outside the gene matches: 1. This CDR3 is 14 amino acids long. CDR3: CASSVAAGADTQYF. CDR3 nucleotide sequence: TGTGCCAGCAGCGTAGCAGCGGGAGCAGATACGCAGTATTTT.

The chain employs TRBV5-1 and TRBJ1-1, with D perhaps TRBD1 (5 bases). Germline V CDR1 and CDR2: SGHRS, YFSETQ. This CDR3 comprises 16 residues. The V end lost 3 bases, the J end lost 1 base, and 16 bases lay between the germline ends. As DNA, the CDR3 is TGCGCCAGCAGCTCGGCGGTGGGCAGGGCGAACACTGAAGCTTTCTTT. This sequence encodes CASSSAVGRANTEAFF.

Note on this clone: Other DNA sequences in the sample encode the same CDR3. The J gene is TRBJ1-1, the V gene TRBV6-5; TRBD1 might be the D (6 bases). The germline V and J ends were trimmed by 5 bases and 4 bases, with 11 bases remaining between them. The germline gives CDR1 MNHEY, CDR2 SVGAGI. This CDR3 is 13 amino acids long. The CDR3 here is CASSPTGSTEAFF. As DNA, the CDR3 is TGTGCCAGCAGTCCAACAGGGAGCACTGAAGCTTTCTTT.

This clone was picked up a small number of times. V usage is TRBV5-1 and J usage is TRBJ1-1; D perhaps matches TRBD1 (5 bases). Trimming removed 2 bases at V and 2 bases at J, with 16 bases between. Germline-derived CDR1 and CDR2 are SGHRS and YFSETQ. CDR3 size: 16 residues. The CDR3, as DNA: TGCGCCAGCAGCTTTACGATTACCAGGGATAACACTGAAGCTTTCTTT. Protein product: CASSFTITRDNTEAFF.

This clone was counted between two and nine times. The gene calls are TRBV4-1 and TRBJ2-3, with D possibly matching TRBD2 (5 bases). Trimming removed 1 base from V and 4 bases from J, with 9 bases in between. Germline CDR1 and CDR2: MGHRA and YSYEKL. This CDR3 is 14 amino acids long. The CDR3 protein is CASSQGGWPDTQYF. The CDR3 DNA follows: TGCGCCAGCAGCCAAGGAGGGTGGCCAGATACGCAGTATTTT.

The chain recombines TRBV19 with TRBJ1-5; possibly TRBD1 for D (6 bases). Germline CDR1 reads LNHDA; CDR2 reads SQIVND (reference sequence). V was trimmed by 5 bases and J by 2 bases, leaving 16 bases between them. CDR3 length: 16 amino acids. CDR3 coding DNA: TGTGCCAGTAGTCCCTCGGGGGGGGCCCGCAATCAGCCCCAGCATTTT. Its protein is CASSPSGGARNQPQHF.

This chain connects TRBV9 to TRBJ2-1; 11 bases agree with TRBD2. From germline, CDR1 is SGDLS and CDR2 YYNGEE. V dropped 4 bases and J dropped 0; count of bases not matched to a gene: 9. This CDR3 is built from 18 residues. CDR3 protein: CASSTGTSGSSSYNEQFF. The CDR3 DNA follows: TGTGCCAGCAGCACCGGGACTAGCGGTTCAAGCTCCTACAATGAGCAGTTCTTC.

The rearrangement joins TRBV2 to TRBJ2-7, with 8 bases identical to TRBD1. V was pared by 7 bases and J by 6 bases, with 8 bases of the junction left unmatched. This CDR3 has 13 residues. The germline CDR1 and CDR2 sequences are SNHLY and FYNNEI. This CDR3 is CASTPGQGSEQYF. CDR3 nucleotides: TGTGCCAGCACCCCTGGACAGGGAAGCGAGCAGTACTTC. The full variable domain, its missing parts supplied by reference TRBV2 and TRBJ2-7, is EPEVTQTPSHQVTQMGQEVILRCVPISNHLYFYWYRQILGQKVEFLVSFYNNEISEKSEIFDDQFSVERPDGSNFTLKIRSTKLEDSAMYFCASTPGQGSEQYFGPGTRLTVT.

V gene TRBV2 combines with J gene TRBJ2-2; TRBD1 agrees at 8 bases. Trimming at V came to 5 bases and at J to 4 bases, leaving 9 bases not matched to a gene. This CDR3 has 16 amino acids. Per the germline V gene, CDR1 is SNHLY and CDR2 is FYNNEI. The DNA for the CDR3 is TGTGCCAGCAGTTGGGACAGGCAGACGACCACCGGGGAGCTGTTTTTT. As protein: CASSWDRQTTTGELFF. Full variable domain (remainder filled in from reference TRBV2 and TRBJ2-2): EPEVTQTPSHQVTQMGQEVILRCVPISNHLYFYWYRQILGQKVEFLVSFYNNEISEKSEIFDDQFSVERPDGSNFTLKIRSTKLEDSAMYFCASSWDRQTTTGELFFGEGSRLTVL.

The table lists this clone with a count of one. The V call is TRBV2, the J call TRBJ2-7, with unresolved D. The CDR3 covers 11 residues. Trimming removed 0 bases from V and 7 bases from J, with 4 bases in between. CDR1 is SNHLY and CDR2 is FYNNEI in the germline V gene. CDR3 nucleotide sequence: TGTGCCAGCAGTGAAGCGGCAGAGCAGTACTTC. Its protein is CASSEAAEQYF.

DNA for the CDR3: TGTGCCAGCAGCGGCCGGGACTACGCCAGGTACGAGCAGTACTTC. Amino acids: CASSGRDYARYEQYF. This chain uses TRBV5-8 with TRBJ2-7; 7 bases are a match to TRBD2. This CDR3 is built from 15 residues. Germline CDR1 is SGHTS and CDR2 is YDEGEE. With 4 bases clipped from V and 4 bases from J, the junction kept 11 bases outside the gene matches. Full variable domain (missing parts from reference TRBV5-8 and TRBJ2-7): EAGVTQSPTHLIKTRGQQATLRCSPISGHTSVYWYQQALGLGLQFLLWYDEGEERNRGNFPPRFSGRQFPNYSSELNVNALELEDSALYLCASSGRDYARYEQYFGPGTRLTVT.

The gene calls are TRBV7-2 and TRBJ2-7; the D gene is possibly TRBD1 (6 bases). Trimming pared 10 bases from V and 0 bases from J, leaving 13 bases between. The CDR3 loop spans 13 amino acids. Germline V lookup: CDR1 SGHTA, CDR2 FQGNSA. This CDR3 is CATRTGSSYEQYF. The CDR3, as DNA: TGTGCCACCCGCACAGGGTCCTCCTACGAGCAGTACTTC. Variable domain in full (rest from reference TRBV7-2 and TRBJ2-7): GAGVSQSPSNKVTEKGKDVELRCDPISGHTALYWYRQSLGQGLEFLIYFQGNSAPDKSGLPSDRFSAERTGGSVSTLTIQRTQQEDSAVYLCATRTGSSYEQYFGPGTRLTVT.

This chain connects TRBV7-9 to TRBJ2-7; 10 bases map to TRBD2. This CDR3 is built from 16 residues. Germline CDR1 SEHNR, CDR2 FQNEAQ (reference sequence). Trimming took 4 bases from V and 0 from J; bases not matched to a gene: 6. The chain's CDR3 is CASSSPTSGSSYEQYF. For the CDR3, the DNA is TGTGCCAGCAGCTCCCCGACTAGCGGGTCCTCCTACGAGCAGTACTTC.

The chain combines TRBV18 with TRBJ2-2; 11 bases agree with TRBD2. The CDR3 is 17 residues long. From germline, CDR1 is KGHSH and CDR2 LQKENI. The V gene end was trimmed by 6 bases and the J gene end by 1 base; junction bases not matched to a gene: 7. The CDR3: CASSPGTSGLNTGELFF. As DNA, the CDR3 is TGTGCCAGCTCCCCCGGGACTAGCGGCTTGAACACCGGGGAGCTGTTTTTT.

The gene calls are TRBV28 and TRBJ2-2; tentative D call: TRBD1 (5 bases). CDR1 and CDR2 (germline): MDHEN, SYDVKM. This CDR3 has 16 amino acids. V lost 5 bases and J lost 2, with 15 bases in between. CDR3 residues: CASSLGAGLNTGELFF. The DNA of the CDR3 is TGTGCCAGCAGTCTAGGGGCAGGCCTAAACACCGGGGAGCTGTTTTTT.

The chain is built from TRBV11-2 and TRBJ1-2; tentatively, D is TRBD1 (5 bases). Germline V gene lookup returns CDR1 SGHAT and CDR2 FQNNGV. Trimming removed 5 bases at V and 7 bases at J, with 8 bases between. This CDR3 has 11 residues. CDR3 in DNA: TGTGCCAGCAGCACAGGAAGTGGCTACACCTTC. Translating it yields CASSTGSGYTF.

The chain carries TRBV4-1 and TRBJ1-5; D might be TRBD1 (6 bases). The CDR3 covers 15 residues. Trimming cost V 2 bases and J 5 bases, with 13 bases left between them. Germline lookup yields CDR1 MGHRA and CDR2 YSYEKL. CDR3 sequence: CASSQRGGLDQPQHF. The CDR3 DNA reads as TGCGCCAGCAGCCAACGGGGGGGGCTGGATCAGCCCCAGCATTTT.

This rearrangement joins TRBV10-3 to TRBJ2-7; TRBD1 agrees at 10 bases. Germline CDR1 is ENHRY and CDR2 is SYGVKD. The CDR3 sequence is 16 residues long. V was pared by 6 bases and J by 4 bases, with 12 bases of the junction left unmatched. Here the CDR3 reads CAISPTNRDRGYEQYF. The CDR3 nucleotides are TGTGCCATCAGCCCTACCAACCGGGACAGGGGTTACGAGCAGTACTTC.

J is TRBJ2-7 and V is TRBV2; D is undetermined. Germline-derived CDR1 and CDR2 are SNHLY and FYNNEI. Trimming left V 6 bases short and J 3 bases short, with 21 bases between. The CDR3 covers 16 residues. The CDR3 protein is CASRGSETHFLYEQYF. CDR3 DNA: TGTGCCAGCAGGGGCTCCGAGACACACTTTCTCTACGAGCAGTACTTC. Complete variable domain (other parts from reference TRBV2 and TRBJ2-7): EPEVTQTPSHQVTQMGQEVILRCVPISNHLYFYWYRQILGQKVEFLVSFYNNEISEKSEIFDDQFSVERPDGSNFTLKIRSTKLEDSAMYFCASRGSETHFLYEQYFGPGTRLTVT.

The chain carries TRBV25-1 and TRBJ1-5; possibly TRBD1 for D (5 bases). CDR1 MGHDK and CDR2 SYGVNS come from the germline V gene. This CDR3 has 13 amino acids. Between the trimmed V and J ends, which lost 4 bases and 7 bases, there was a span of 11 bases. The CDR3 protein is CASSGGGAQPQHF. CDR3 DNA: TGTGCCAGCAGTGGAGGAGGGGCGCAGCCCCAGCATTTT.

The gene calls are TRBV4-2 and TRBJ2-5, with TRBD2 identical over 9 bases. Trimming at V came to 4 bases and at J to 3 bases, leaving 3 bases not matched to a gene. The CDR3 has 14 residues. Looked up from germline, CDR1 is LGHNA and CDR2 is YNFKEQ. CDR3 sequence reads: CASSPTSGKETQYF. CDR3 in DNA: TGTGCCAGCAGCCCGACTAGCGGAAAAGAGACCCAGTACTTC.

This chain joins TRBV29-1 and TRBJ2-2; D ambiguous. Trimming left V 5 bases short and J 6 bases short, with 13 bases between. CDR1 SQVTM and CDR2 ANQGSEA come from the germline V gene. The CDR3 contains 13 residues. The CDR3 region is CSVRLQEAGELFF. In DNA, the CDR3 is TGCAGCGTTAGGCTGCAAGAGGCCGGGGAGCTGTTTTTT.

The chain couples TRBV6-5 to TRBJ1-1, with D hard to call. CDR1 is MNHEY and CDR2 is SVGAGI in the germline V gene. Trimming removed 5 bases at V and 1 base at J, with 11 bases between. The CDR3 loop spans 14 amino acids. The chain's CDR3 is CASSEEAENTEAFF. The CDR3 DNA is TGTGCCAGCAGTGAAGAGGCGGAGAACACTGAAGCTTTCTTT.

This clone was seen just once. The chain links TRBV4-1 to TRBJ2-5; TRBD2 aligns across 14 bases. Germline V lookup: CDR1 MGHRA, CDR2 YSYEKL. V was pared by 4 bases and J by 4 bases, with 5 bases of the junction left unmatched. The CDR3 totals 16 residues. CDR3: CASSLGTSGSGETQYF. The CDR3 bases are TGCGCCAGCAGCCTTGGGACTAGCGGGAGTGGAGAGACCCAGTACTTC.

This chain links TRBV19 with TRBJ2-1; 9 bases fit TRBD1. The CDR3 is made up of 15 amino acids. The germline CDR1 and CDR2 sequences are LNHDA and SQIVND (reference sequence). With 5 bases clipped from V and 5 bases from J, the junction kept 7 bases outside the gene matches. DNA for the CDR3: TGTGCCAGTAGTCCGGGACAGGGTCGGCACAATGAGCAGTTCTTC. Protein: CASSPGQGRHNEQFF.

The genes are TRBV7-8 and TRBJ2-1; no clear D. Germline V gene lookup returns CDR1 SGHVS and CDR2 FQNEAQ. CDR3 size: 13 residues. Deletions cut 3 bases from V and 9 bases from J, with 12 bases between. The CDR3 region is CASSFINEAEQFF. The DNA of the CDR3 is TGTGCCAGCAGCTTTATAAACGAGGCTGAGCAGTTCTTC.